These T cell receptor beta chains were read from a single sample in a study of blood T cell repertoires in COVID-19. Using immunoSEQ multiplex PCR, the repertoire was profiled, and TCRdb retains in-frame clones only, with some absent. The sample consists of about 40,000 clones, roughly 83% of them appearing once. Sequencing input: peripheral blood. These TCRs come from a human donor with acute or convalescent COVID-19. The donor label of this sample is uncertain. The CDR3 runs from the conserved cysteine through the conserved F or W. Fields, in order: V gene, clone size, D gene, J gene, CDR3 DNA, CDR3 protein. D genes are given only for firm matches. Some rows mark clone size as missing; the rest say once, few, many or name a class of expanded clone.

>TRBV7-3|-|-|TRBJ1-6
TGTGCCAGCAGGCTTAGCGGGACGGATCCCTCACCCCTCCACTTT
CASRLSGTDPSPLHF
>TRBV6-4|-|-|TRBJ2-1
TGTGCCACCAGACTAGATAACTCCTACAATGAGCAGTTCTTC
CATRLDNSYNEQFF
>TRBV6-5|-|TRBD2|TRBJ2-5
TGTGCCAGCACGACTAGCGGACAAGAGACCCAGTACTTC
CASTTSGQETQYF
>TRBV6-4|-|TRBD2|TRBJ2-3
TGTGCCAGCAGTGTAGAGACTAGCGGGGACACAGATACGCAGTATTTT
CASSVETSGDTDTQYF
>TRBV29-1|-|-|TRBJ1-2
TGCAGCGTTGATGGCAGTAACTATGGCTACACCTTC
CSVDGSNYGYTF
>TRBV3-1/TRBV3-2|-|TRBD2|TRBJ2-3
TGTGCCAGCAGCCAAGGGGCTAGCGGGAGAACAGATACGCAGTATTTT
CASSQGASGRTDTQYF
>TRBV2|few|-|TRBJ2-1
TGTGCCAGCAGTGAAGGAGGGAATGAGCAGTTCTTC
CASSEGGNEQFF
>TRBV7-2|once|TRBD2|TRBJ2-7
TGTGCCAGCAGCCCCCCCGGGACTAGCGGGGGCGGGCAGTACTTC
CASSPPGTSGGGQYF
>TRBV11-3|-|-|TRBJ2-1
TGTGCCAGCAGCGTCGGACATCAATCCTACAATGAGCAGTTCTTC
CASSVGHQSYNEQFF
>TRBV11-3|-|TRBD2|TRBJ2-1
TGTGCCAGCAGCCCTACTGGGGTTCTAGCGGGATCCAATGAGCAGTTCTTC
CASSPTGVLAGSNEQFF
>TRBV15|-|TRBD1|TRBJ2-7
TGTGCCACCAGCAGAGGACAGGGGATCTACGAGCAGTACTTC
CATSRGQGIYEQYF
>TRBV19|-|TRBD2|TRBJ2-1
TGTGCCAGTAGCCTACTAGCGGTCAATGAGCAGTTCTTC
CASSLLAVNEQFF
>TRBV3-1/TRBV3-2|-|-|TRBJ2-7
TGTGCCAGCAGCCAAGGGAGTGCTCCTGGGCAGTACTTC
CASSQGSAPGQYF
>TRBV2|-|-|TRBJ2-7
TGTGCCAGCAGTTACAACAGGTACGAGCAGTACTTC
CASSYNRYEQYF
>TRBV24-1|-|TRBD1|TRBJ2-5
TGTGCCACCAGTGATTCCCGACAGGGGTGGGGGCAAGAGACCCAGTACTTC
CATSDSRQGWGQETQYF
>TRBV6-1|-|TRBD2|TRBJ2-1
TGTGCCAGCAGTGAAGCCTCTAGCGGATACAATGAGCAGTTCTTC
CASSEASSGYNEQFF
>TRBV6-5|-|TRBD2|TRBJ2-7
TGTGCCAGCAGTTGGAGGGGACTAGAGGCCTTCGAGCAGTACTTC
CASSWRGLEAFEQYF
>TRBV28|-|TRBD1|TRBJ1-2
TGTGCCAGCAGTTTACAGGGAAGACAGGGTGGAAAGGGCTACACCTTC
CASSLQGRQGGKGYTF
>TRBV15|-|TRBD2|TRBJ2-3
TGTGCCACCAGCAGGGGACTAGCGGGAGATACAGATACGCAGTATTTT
CATSRGLAGDTDTQYF
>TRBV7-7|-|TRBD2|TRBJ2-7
TGTGCTAGCAGCAGGGGACTAGCGGGGGGCGACGAGCAGTACTTC
CASSRGLAGGDEQYF
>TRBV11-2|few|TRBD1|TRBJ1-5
TGTGCCAGCAGCTTAGACAGGGGGAATCAGCCCCAGCATTTT
CASSLDRGNQPQHF
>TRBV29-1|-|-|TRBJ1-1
TGCAGCGTTGACCAAGAGGGACATGGGAACACTGAAGCTTTCTTT
CSVDQEGHGNTEAFF
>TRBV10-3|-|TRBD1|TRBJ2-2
TGTGCCATCAGGGGGACAGGGGGAAACACCGGGGAGCTGTTTTTT
CAIRGTGGNTGELFF
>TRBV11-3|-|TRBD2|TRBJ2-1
TGTGCCAGCAGCCGCGGAGCGGGAGGATCCTACAATGAGCAGTTCTTC
CASSRGAGGSYNEQFF
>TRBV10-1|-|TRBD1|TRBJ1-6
TGCGCCAGCAGCCGGGACAGGGGGAATTCACCCCTCCACTTT
CASSRDRGNSPLHF
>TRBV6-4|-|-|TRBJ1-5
TGTGCCAGCAGTGATTGCAGGGGCGGGAGGAATCAGCCCCAGCATTTT
CASSDCRGGRNQPQHF
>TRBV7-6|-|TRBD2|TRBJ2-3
TGTGCCAGCAGCTTTAGCGGGAGCGCAGATACGCAGTATTTT
CASSFSGSADTQYF
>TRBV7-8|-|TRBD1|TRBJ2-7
TGTGCCAGCAGCTTATTGGGGCTCACAGGGGCTACTTCCTACGAGCAGTACTTC
CASSLLGLTGATSYEQYF
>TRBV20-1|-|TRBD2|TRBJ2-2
TGCAGTGCTAGTCAGCTAGCGGGAGGACACGGGGAGCTGTTTTTT
CSASQLAGGHGELFF
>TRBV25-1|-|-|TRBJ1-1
TGTGCCAGCAGTGGTTCCACGGGCACTGAAGCTTTCTTT
CASSGSTGTEAFF
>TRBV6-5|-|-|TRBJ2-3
TGTGCCAGCAGGGAGACTAACACAGATACGCAGTATTTT
CASRETNTDTQYF
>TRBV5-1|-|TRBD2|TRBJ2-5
TGCGCCAGCAGCTCATTACTAGCGGGGGGCCAAGAGACCCAGTACTTC
CASSSLLAGGQETQYF
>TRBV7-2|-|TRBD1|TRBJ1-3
TGTGCCAGCAGCTCTCAGGGGGTTGCTGGAAACACCATATATTTT
CASSSQGVAGNTIYF
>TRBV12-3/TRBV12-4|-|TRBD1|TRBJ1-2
TGTGCCAGCAGTCCACAGGGGGAGGGTGGCTACACCTTC
CASSPQGEGGYTF
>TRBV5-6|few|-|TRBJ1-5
TGTGCCAGCAGCTTGGGGCCCGGGGCCCAGCATTTT
CASSLGPGAQHF
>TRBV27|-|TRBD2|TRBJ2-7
TGTGCCAGCAGCTCCATGGGACTAGCGGGCTACGAGCAGTACTTC
CASSSMGLAGYEQYF
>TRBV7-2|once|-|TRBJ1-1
TGTGCCAGCAGCTTAGCCCAACAGGGTAAAGCTTTCTTT
CASSLAQQGKAFF
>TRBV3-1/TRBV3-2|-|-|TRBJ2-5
TGTGCCAGCAGCCCCTTGGGACTGCTCCAAGAGACCCAGTACTTC
CASSPLGLLQETQYF
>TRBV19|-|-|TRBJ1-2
TGTGCCAGTAGTAAACAGATCTATGGCTACACCTTC
CASSKQIYGYTF
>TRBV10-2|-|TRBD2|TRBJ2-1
TGCGCCAGCAGTGAGGTGGGGTCTAGCGGGATCGATGAGCAGTTCTTC
CASSEVGSSGIDEQFF
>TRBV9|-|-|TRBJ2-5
TGTGCCAGCAGCGTAGCGGGAGAAGAGACCCAGTACTTC
CASSVAGEETQYF
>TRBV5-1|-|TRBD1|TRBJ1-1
TGCGCCAGCAGCCGTTGGACAGGGCGGGCCATGAACACTGAAGCTTTCTTT
CASSRWTGRAMNTEAFF
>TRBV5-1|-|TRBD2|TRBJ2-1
TGCGCCAGCAGCTTGGCGGCAGCACTAGCGGGCTACAATGAGCAGTTCTTC
CASSLAAALAGYNEQFF
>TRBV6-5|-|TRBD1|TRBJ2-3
TGTGCCAGCAGTTCGGACAGGGGGCCTAGCACAGATACGCAGTATTTT
CASSSDRGPSTDTQYF
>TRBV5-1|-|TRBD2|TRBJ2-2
TGCGCCAGCAGCTTGGCCACCGGGACTAGTACCACCGGGGAGCTGTTTTTT
CASSLATGTSTTGELFF
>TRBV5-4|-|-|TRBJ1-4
TGTGCCAGCAGCTTGGAGGGCACGCGAGGGGAAAAACTGTTTTTT
CASSLEGTRGEKLFF
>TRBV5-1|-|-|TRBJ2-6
TGCGCCAGCAGCCGCCGGGAGTCTGGGGCCAACGTCCTGACTTTC
CASSRRESGANVLTF
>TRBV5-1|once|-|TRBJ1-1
TGCGCCAGCAGCTTTACCCTGACAGGTCTGGGCACTGAAGCTTTCTTT
CASSFTLTGLGTEAFF
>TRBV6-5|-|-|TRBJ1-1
TGTGCCAGCACCACCTCTAGGGGTGGTAGAACTGAAGCTTTCTTT
CASTTSRGGRTEAFF
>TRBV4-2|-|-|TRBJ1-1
TGTGCCAGCAGCCAAGAGGCCAGGAACACTGAAGCTTTCTTT
CASSQEARNTEAFF
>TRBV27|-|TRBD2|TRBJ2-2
TGTGCCAGCAGTTTGGTCGGGGCGGGAGAGGTCGGGGAGCTGTTTTTT
CASSLVGAGEVGELFF
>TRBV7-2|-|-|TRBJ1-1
TGTGCCAGCAGCTTGGGGGCCATGAACACTGAAGCTTTCTTT
CASSLGAMNTEAFF
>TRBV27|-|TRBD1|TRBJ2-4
TGTGCCAGCAGTTTATCAGGGGGCGAAAACATTCAGTACTTC
CASSLSGGENIQYF
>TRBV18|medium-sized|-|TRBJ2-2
TGTGCCAGCTCGGACAGAACCACCGGGGAGCTGTTTTTT
CASSDRTTGELFF
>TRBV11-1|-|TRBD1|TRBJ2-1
TGTGCCAGCACCCGGGGACAGGACTCCTACAATGAGCAGTTCTTC
CASTRGQDSYNEQFF
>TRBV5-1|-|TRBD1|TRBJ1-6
TGCGCCAGCAGTGAAAGGGGGCCGAATTCACCCCTCCACTTT
CASSERGPNSPLHF
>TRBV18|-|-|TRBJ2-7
TGTGCCAGCTCACCTGTCACCTCAGCCTACGAGCAGTACTTC
CASSPVTSAYEQYF